Reported below is one T cell receptor beta chain. Its antigen is undetermined. The sample belongs to a study of CXCR3-negative and CXCR3-positive naive CD8 T cells. Whole-study findings and limits: Naive subsets did not differ in surface CD5, and the authors estimated TCR strength using properties of the TRB CDR3. A higher hydrophobicity marked the TRB CDR3s of CXCR3-positive naive cells versus CXCR3-negative naive cells.

The TRB cDNA libraries were prepared by 5' RACE with UMI labels. TCRdb re-called the 5' RACE reads and catalogs CDR3 proteins one per entry, DNA excluded. The sample totals roughly 100,000 distinct CDR3 sequences. CDR3 length: 16 residues. CDR1 is SGHTA, CDR2 FQGNSA, per germline. Sequencing input: naive CXCR3+ CD8+ T cells from blood. As for subset: CD45RO-CCR7+CD27+CD95- naive CD8+ T cells expressing CXCR3 (TNR3+). The chain combines TRBV7-2 with TRBJ2-5; there is no DNA to check the TCRdb D call of TRBD2. The TCR sequence derives from a human donor in good health. Some clones in this sample may be carry-over from other donors' samples. CDR3 sequence reads: CASSSHRLEEKETQYF. The full variable domain, with the rest looked up from reference TRBV7-2 and TRBJ2-5, is GAGVSQSPSNKVTEKGKDVELRCDPISGHTALYWYRQSLGQGLEFLIYFQGNSAPDKSGLPSDRFSAERTGGSVSTLTIQRTQQEDSAVYLCASSSHRLEEKETQYFGPGTRLLVL.